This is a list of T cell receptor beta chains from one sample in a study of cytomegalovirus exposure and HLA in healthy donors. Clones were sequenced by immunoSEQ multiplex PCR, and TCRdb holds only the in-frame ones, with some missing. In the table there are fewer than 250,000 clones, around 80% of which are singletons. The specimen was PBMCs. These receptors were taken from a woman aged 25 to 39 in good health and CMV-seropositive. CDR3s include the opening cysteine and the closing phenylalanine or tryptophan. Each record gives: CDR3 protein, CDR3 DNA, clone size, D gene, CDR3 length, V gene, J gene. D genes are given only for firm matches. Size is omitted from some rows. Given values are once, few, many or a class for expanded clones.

CDR3aa: CASSPVGGPRSGNQPQHF; CDR3nt: TGCGCCAGCAGCCCCGTGGGGGGGCCCCGCTCCGGCAATCAGCCCCAGCATTTT; abundance: -; d_gene: -; len: 18; v_gene: TRBV4-1; j_gene: TRBJ1-5
CDR3aa: CASSQDAPENTGELFF; CDR3nt: TGCGCCAGCAGCCAAGACGCCCCAGAGAACACCGGGGAGCTGTTTTTT; abundance: -; d_gene: -; len: 16; v_gene: TRBV4-3; j_gene: TRBJ2-2
CDR3aa: CASSPLTGQGTIGPKAFF; CDR3nt: TGTGCCAGCTCACCACTTACGGGACAGGGGACTATAGGGCCCAAAGCTTTCTTT; abundance: -; d_gene: TRBD1; len: 18; v_gene: TRBV18; j_gene: TRBJ1-1
CDR3aa: CASSPRSSYNEQFF; CDR3nt: TGTGCCAGCAGTCCAAGGAGCTCCTACAATGAGCAGTTCTTC; abundance: once; d_gene: -; len: 14; v_gene: TRBV27; j_gene: TRBJ2-1
CDR3aa: CASIRTLGNTIYF; CDR3nt: TGTGCCAGCATAAGAACCTTAGGGAACACCATATATTTT; abundance: -; d_gene: -; len: 13; v_gene: TRBV2; j_gene: TRBJ1-3
CDR3aa: CASKETGQGLYEQYF; CDR3nt: TGTGCCAGTAAAGAAACGGGACAGGGACTCTACGAGCAGTACTTC; abundance: -; d_gene: TRBD1; len: 15; v_gene: TRBV19; j_gene: TRBJ2-7
CDR3aa: CASSWRAGETQYF; CDR3nt: TGCGCCAGCAGCTGGAGGGCCGGAGAGACCCAGTACTTC; abundance: -; d_gene: -; len: 13; v_gene: TRBV5-1; j_gene: TRBJ2-5
CDR3aa: CASSLGLAGDYEQYF; CDR3nt: TGTGCCAGCAGCCTCGGACTAGCGGGAGACTACGAGCAGTACTTC; abundance: -; d_gene: TRBD2; len: 15; v_gene: TRBV7-3; j_gene: TRBJ2-7
CDR3aa: CASETRFLDGYTF; CDR3nt: TGTGCCAGCGAGACCCGTTTTTTGGATGGCTACACCTTC; abundance: -; d_gene: -; len: 13; v_gene: TRBV6-1; j_gene: TRBJ1-2
CDR3aa: CASSRDRTYEQYF; CDR3nt: TGTGCCAGTAGTAGGGACCGCACCTACGAGCAGTACTTC; abundance: -; d_gene: -; len: 13; v_gene: TRBV19; j_gene: TRBJ2-7
CDR3aa: CASSLDGQDYGYTF; CDR3nt: TGCGCCAGCAGCTTGGACGGTCAGGACTATGGCTACACCTTC; abundance: -; d_gene: -; len: 14; v_gene: TRBV5-1; j_gene: TRBJ1-2
CDR3aa: CASSRGREDTIYF; CDR3nt: TGCGCCAGCAGCCGTGGCAGGGAGGACACCATATATTTT; abundance: -; d_gene: -; len: 13; v_gene: TRBV4-1; j_gene: TRBJ1-3
CDR3aa: CASSGSSGIQETQYF; CDR3nt: TGTGCCAGCAGCGGGTCTAGCGGGATTCAAGAGACCCAGTACTTC; abundance: -; d_gene: TRBD2; len: 15; v_gene: TRBV9; j_gene: TRBJ2-5
CDR3aa: CSVGEFGLTDTQYF; CDR3nt: TGCAGCGTGGGGGAATTCGGGCTCACAGATACGCAGTATTTT; abundance: -; d_gene: -; len: 14; v_gene: TRBV29-1; j_gene: TRBJ2-3
CDR3aa: CASSEARSEKLFF; CDR3nt: TGTGCCAGCAGTGAAGCGCGGTCTGAAAAACTGTTTTTT; abundance: few; d_gene: -; len: 13; v_gene: TRBV2; j_gene: TRBJ1-4
CDR3aa: CASSGNTAGPGVEQFF; CDR3nt: TGTGCCAGCAGCGGCAATACAGCGGGGCCCGGTGTGGAGCAGTTCTTC; abundance: -; d_gene: TRBD2; len: 16; v_gene: TRBV9; j_gene: TRBJ2-1
CDR3aa: CASSATGTNTEAFF; CDR3nt: TGTGCCAGCAGTGCGACCGGGACAAACACTGAAGCTTTCTTT; abundance: -; d_gene: -; len: 14; v_gene: TRBV25-1; j_gene: TRBJ1-1